This T cell receptor beta chain appears in the sequencing data of a study of control samples from healthy donors and cancer patients. This CDR3 comprises 18 residues. Germline V CDR1 and CDR2: LGHDT, YNNKEL (reference sequence). Trimming pared 3 bases from V and 7 bases from J, leaving 27 bases between. This clone was seen once. Only in-frame clones appear in the TCRdb table, and some are missing; sequencing was by immunoSEQ multiplex PCR. The data show more than 95,000 clones, 85% to 95% seen once. This TCR came from a man between 18 and 29 years old in good health. The chain links TRBV3-1 (or the pseudogene TRBV3-2) to TRBJ1-2; no reliable D call. The specimen was blood. The CDR3 bases are TGTGCCAGCAGCCAGCCCGGATTTTTGGGCCATATCGTTGCTGGCTACACCTTC. Its translation: CASSQPGFLGHIVAGYTF.